This TCR beta chain was recorded in a study of cytotoxic CD8 clonotypes in ibrutinib-treated CLL. V gave up 6 bases and J gave up 0 bases, with 12 bases separating them. The germline gives CDR1 KGHSH, CDR2 LQKENI. This CDR3 region has 15 residues. TCRdb's copy holds only in-frame clones and misses some; the assay was immunoSEQ multiplex PCR. The data contain 65,000 to 85,000 clones, roughly 85% of them singletons. The sequence derives from a human donor with chronic lymphocytic leukemia. V is TRBV18 and J is TRBJ2-1; D remains unclear. The input for sequencing was PBMCs, taken after 24 months of ibrutinib treatment. In DNA, the CDR3 is TGTGCCAGCTCCCCTACAATGAGCTCCTACAATGAGCAGTTCTTC. Translated, it gives CASSPTMSSYNEQFF.